This TCR beta chain was retrieved from a study of CD8+ T cells in alopecia areata. Study details: Each of the treated patients was given oral tofacitinib, 5 to 10 mg twice daily, for moderate-to-severe alopecia areata. Study-level results: The study found tofacitinib significantly decreased scalp clonality and expanded CD8+ clones among the top 100. Normal scalp showed lower clonality than lesional scalp, especially alopecia totalis/universalis.

For this clone: Its antigen is not known.

Treatment of the sample: oral pan-JAK inhibitor, 5-10 mg twice daily. Patients with alopecia areata provided lesional scalp punch biopsies as well as peripheral blood. In each case, RNA was isolated and then reverse transcribed into cDNA as the sequencing template. Measured with immunoSEQ multiplex PCR; TCRdb has only the in-frame clones, and not every one. The sample lists 79,000 or so clones, 66% seen once, with around 20% in the top ten. There are 14 residues in the CDR3. The germline V and J ends were trimmed by 4 bases and 8 bases, with 17 bases remaining between them. Germline CDR1 and CDR2: SGHDT and YYEEEE.

The gene calls are TRBV5-6 and TRBJ2-3; D possibly corresponds to TRBD1 (6 bases). The sequence derives from a human donor with alopecia areata. The source material was CD8+ T cells sorted from blood, sampled at week 24, from a patient treated with tofacitinib. The CDR3 DNA reads as TGTGCCAGCAGCCTCCGACAGGATTTCGGTACGCAGTATTTT. Amino acid sequence: CASSLRQDFGTQYF.